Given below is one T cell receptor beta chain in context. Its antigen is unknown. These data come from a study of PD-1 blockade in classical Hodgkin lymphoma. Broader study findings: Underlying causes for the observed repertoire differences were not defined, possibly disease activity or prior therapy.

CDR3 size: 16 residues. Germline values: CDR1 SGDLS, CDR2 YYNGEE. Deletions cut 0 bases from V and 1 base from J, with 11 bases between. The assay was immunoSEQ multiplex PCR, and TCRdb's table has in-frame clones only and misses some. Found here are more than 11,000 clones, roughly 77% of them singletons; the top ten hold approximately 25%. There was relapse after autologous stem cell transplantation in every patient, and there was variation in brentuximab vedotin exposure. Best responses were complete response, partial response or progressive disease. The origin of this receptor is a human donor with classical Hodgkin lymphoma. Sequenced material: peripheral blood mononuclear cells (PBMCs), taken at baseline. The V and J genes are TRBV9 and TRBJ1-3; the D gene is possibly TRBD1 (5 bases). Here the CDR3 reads CASSVDPGGSGNTIYF. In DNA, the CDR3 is TGTGCCAGCAGCGTAGACCCGGGGGGGTCTGGAAACACCATATATTTT.